Given below is one TCR beta chain in context. The antigen is undetermined. The data derive from a study of naive and memory T cell subsets. General study findings and limits: TCR abundance followed a power law differing between naive and memory subsets. A few larger clonotypes appeared in naive repertoires, especially CD8, possibly memory cells re-expressing CD45RA.

The V end was cut by 8 bases, the J end by 10 bases, with 15 bases between. Germline assignment: CDR1 MNHEY and CDR2 SMNVEV (reference sequence). This CDR3 is 12 amino acids long. Cells stained for CD3, CD4, CD8, CD45RA and CD27 were sorted into four subsets. Two oligonucleotides, mixed equimolar, formed the beta constant-region primer covering TRBC1 and TRBC2. Nested alpha and beta constant-region primers with the SP2 primer drove four PCR rounds on ligated cDNA. TCRdb reanalysed the UMI-ligation and nested PCR reads using MiXCR and keeps one entry per CDR3 protein. The data contain under 150,000 distinct CDR3 sequences, about a fifth of them seen just once; the ten biggest clones take up approximately 0.63%.

The source of this sequence is a human donor in good health. Sequencing was done on a sample of naive CD8+ T cells from blood. The V and J genes are TRBV27 and TRBJ2-1, with D possibly TRBD1 on 5 matching bases. The CDR3 here is CASAYRYTEQFF. The CDR3 coding sequence is TGTGCCAGCGCCTACAGGTATACGGAGCAGTTCTTC.